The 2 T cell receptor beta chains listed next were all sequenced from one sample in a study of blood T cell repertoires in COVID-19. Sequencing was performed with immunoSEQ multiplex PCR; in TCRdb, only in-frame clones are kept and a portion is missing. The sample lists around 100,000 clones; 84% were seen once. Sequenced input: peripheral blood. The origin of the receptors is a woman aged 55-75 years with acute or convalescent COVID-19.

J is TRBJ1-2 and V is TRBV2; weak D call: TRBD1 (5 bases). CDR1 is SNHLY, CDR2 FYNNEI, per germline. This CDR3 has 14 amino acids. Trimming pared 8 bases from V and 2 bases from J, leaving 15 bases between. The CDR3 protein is CASAALDKNYGYTF. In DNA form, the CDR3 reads TGTGCCAGCGCTGCCTTGGACAAGAACTATGGCTACACCTTC.

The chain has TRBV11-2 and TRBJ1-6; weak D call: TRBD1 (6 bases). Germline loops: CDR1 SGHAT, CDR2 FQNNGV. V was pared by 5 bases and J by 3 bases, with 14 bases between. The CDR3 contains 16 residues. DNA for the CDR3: TGTGCCAGCAGCCTAGCCGGGACATTCTATAATTCACCCCTCCACTTT. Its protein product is CASSLAGTFYNSPLHF. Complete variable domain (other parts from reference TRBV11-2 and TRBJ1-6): EAGVAQSPRYKIIEKRQSVAFWCNPISGHATLYWYQQILGQGPKLLIQFQNNGVVDDSQLPKDRFSAERLKGVDSTLKIQPAKLEDSAVYLCASSLAGTFYNSPLHFGNGTRLTVT.